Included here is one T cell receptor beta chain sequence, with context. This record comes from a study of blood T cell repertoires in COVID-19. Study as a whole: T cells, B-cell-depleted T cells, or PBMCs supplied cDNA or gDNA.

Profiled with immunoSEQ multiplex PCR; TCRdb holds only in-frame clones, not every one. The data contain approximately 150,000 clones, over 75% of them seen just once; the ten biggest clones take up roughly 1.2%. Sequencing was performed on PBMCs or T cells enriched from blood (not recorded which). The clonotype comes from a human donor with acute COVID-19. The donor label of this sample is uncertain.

CDR3: CASSPRTGMISGANVLTF. The CDR3 DNA reads as TGCGCCAGCAGCCCCCGGACAGGGATGATCTCTGGGGCCAACGTCCTGACTTTC. The V gene is TRBV5-1, the J gene TRBJ2-6, with TRBD1 identical over 8 bases. Per germline, CDR1 SGHRS and CDR2 YFSETQ. The V gene end was trimmed by 4 bases and the J gene end by 0 bases; junction bases not matched to a gene: 9. This CDR3 region has 18 residues.